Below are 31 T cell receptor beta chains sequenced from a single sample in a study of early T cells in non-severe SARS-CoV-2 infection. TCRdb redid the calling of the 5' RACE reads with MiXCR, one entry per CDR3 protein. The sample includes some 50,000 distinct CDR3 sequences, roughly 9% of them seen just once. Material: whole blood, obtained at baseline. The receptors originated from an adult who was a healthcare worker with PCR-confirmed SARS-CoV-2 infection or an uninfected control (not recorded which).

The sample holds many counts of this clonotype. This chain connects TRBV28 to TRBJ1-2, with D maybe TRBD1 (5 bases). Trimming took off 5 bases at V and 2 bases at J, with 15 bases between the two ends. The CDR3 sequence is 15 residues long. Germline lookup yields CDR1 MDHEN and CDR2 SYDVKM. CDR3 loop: CASSRQFPRNYGYTF. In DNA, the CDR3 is TGTGCCAGCAGTCGACAGTTCCCGCGAAACTATGGCTACACCTTC.

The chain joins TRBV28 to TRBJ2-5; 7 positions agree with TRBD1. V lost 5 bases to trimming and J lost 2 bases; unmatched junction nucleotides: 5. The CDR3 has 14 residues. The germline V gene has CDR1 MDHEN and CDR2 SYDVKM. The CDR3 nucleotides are TGTGCCAGCAGTCCGGGACAGTCTCAAGAGACCCAGTACTTC. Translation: CASSPGQSQETQYF.

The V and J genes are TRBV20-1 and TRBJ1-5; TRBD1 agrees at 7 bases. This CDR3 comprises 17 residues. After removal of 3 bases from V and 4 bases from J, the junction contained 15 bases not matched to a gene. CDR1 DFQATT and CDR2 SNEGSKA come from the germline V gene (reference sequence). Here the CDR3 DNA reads TGCAGTGCTAGGGCCGCGGAGGGGGCTCATACTAATCAGCCCCAGCATTTT. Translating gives CSARAAEGAHTNQPQHF.

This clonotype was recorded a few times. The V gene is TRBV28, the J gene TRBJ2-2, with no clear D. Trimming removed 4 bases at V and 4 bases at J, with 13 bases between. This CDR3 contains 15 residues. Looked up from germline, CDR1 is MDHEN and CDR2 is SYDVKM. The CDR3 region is CASSSPAGITGELFF. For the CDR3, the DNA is TGTGCCAGCAGTTCTCCGGCAGGAATCACCGGGGAGCTGTTTTTT.

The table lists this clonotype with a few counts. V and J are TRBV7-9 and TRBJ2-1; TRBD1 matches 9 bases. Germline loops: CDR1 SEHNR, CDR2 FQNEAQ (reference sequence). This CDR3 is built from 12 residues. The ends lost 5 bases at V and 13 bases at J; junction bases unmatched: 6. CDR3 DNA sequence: TGTGCCAGCAGCCGACAGGGACAGGGACAGTTCTTC. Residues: CASSRQGQGQFF.

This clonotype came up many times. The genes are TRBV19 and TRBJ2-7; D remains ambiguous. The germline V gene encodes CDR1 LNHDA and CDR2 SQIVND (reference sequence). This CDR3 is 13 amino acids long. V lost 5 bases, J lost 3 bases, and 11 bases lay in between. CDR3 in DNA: TGTGCCAGTAGTCCCCGACCGAACTACGAGCAGTACTTC. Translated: CASSPRPNYEQYF.

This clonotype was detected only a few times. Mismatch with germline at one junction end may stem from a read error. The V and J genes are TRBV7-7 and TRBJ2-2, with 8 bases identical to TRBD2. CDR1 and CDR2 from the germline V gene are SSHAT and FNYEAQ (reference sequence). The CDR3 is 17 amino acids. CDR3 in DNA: TGTGCTAGCAGCGCCACCCAACTAGCGGCGATATCCGGGGAGCTGTTTTTT. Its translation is CASSATQLAAISGELFF.

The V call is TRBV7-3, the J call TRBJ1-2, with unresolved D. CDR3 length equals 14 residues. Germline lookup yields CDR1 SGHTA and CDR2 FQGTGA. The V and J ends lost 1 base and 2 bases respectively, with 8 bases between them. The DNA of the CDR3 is TGTGCCAGCAGCTTAAGCCCAGGAAACTATGGCTACACCTTC. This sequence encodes CASSLSPGNYGYTF.

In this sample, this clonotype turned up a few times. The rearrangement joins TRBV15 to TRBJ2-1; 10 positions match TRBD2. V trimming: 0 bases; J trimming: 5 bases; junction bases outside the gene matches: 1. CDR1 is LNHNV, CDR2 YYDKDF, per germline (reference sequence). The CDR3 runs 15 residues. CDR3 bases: TGTGCCACCAGCAGAGATAGCGGGGGGAACAATGAGCAGTTCTTC. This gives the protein CATSRDSGGNNEQFF.

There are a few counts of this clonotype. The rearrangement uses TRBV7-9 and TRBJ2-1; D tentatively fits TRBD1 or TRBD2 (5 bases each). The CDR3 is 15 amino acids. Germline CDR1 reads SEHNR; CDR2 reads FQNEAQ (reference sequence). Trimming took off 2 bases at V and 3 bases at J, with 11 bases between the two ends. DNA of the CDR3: TGTGCCAGCAGCTTAAGAGGGGATAACTACAATGAGCAGTTCTTC. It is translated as CASSLRGDNYNEQFF.

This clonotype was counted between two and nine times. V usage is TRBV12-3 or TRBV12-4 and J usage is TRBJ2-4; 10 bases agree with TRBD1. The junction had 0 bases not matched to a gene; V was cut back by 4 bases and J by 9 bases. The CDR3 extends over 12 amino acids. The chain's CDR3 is CASSWDRGIQYF. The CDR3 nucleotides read TGTGCCAGCAGTTGGGACAGGGGCATTCAGTACTTC.

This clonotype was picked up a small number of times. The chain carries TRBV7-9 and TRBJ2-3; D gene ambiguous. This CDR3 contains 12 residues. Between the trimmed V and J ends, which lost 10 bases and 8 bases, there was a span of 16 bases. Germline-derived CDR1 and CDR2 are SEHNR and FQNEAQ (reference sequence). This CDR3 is CAIPGPTLTQYF. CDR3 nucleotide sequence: TGTGCCATCCCGGGCCCCACTCTTACGCAGTATTTT.

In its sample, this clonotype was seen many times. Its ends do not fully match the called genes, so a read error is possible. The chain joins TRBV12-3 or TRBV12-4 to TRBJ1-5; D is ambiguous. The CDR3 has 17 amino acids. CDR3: CASSLHMVPSSDQPQHF. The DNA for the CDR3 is TGTGCCAGCAGTTTACATATGGTCCCCAGTAGCGATCAGCCCCAGCATTTT.

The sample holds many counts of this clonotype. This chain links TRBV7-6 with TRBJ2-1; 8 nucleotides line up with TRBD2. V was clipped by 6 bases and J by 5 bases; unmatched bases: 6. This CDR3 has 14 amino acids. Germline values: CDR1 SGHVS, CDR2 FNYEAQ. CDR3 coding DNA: TGTGCCAGCAGTCTTGCAGCGGGGGACAATGAGCAGTTCTTC. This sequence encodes CASSLAAGDNEQFF.

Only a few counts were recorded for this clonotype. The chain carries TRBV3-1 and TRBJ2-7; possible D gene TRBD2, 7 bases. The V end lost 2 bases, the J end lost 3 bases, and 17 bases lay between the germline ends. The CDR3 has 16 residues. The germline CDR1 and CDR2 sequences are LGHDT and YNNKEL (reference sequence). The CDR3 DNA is TGTGCCAGCAGCCAAAGTTTCGGGGGGCCCGGCTACGAGCAGTACTTC. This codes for CASSQSFGGPGYEQYF.

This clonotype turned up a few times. DNA of the CDR3: TGCAGTGCTACAAAGCCCGGCGGGCAAGACTACAATGAGCAGTTCTTC. Translation: CSATKPGGQDYNEQFF. This chain links TRBV20-1 with TRBJ2-1; TRBD2 might be the D (5 bases). This CDR3 comprises 16 residues. Trimming cost V 4 bases and J 3 bases, with 19 bases left between them. Germline assignment: CDR1 DFQATT and CDR2 SNEGSKA (reference sequence).

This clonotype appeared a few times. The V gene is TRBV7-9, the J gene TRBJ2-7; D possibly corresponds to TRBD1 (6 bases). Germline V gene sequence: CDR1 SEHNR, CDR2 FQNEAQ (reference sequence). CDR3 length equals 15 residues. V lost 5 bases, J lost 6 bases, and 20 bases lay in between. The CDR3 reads CASSPIYVGAGEQYF. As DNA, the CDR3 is TGTGCCAGCAGCCCGATTTACGTGGGGGCGGGCGAGCAGTACTTC.

The CDR3 DNA follows: TGCAGTGCTAGAGACGTACAGGGGGCTAATTCACCCCTCCACTTT. It encodes CSARDVQGANSPLHF. This chain links TRBV20-1 with TRBJ1-6, with 9 positions matching TRBD1. In germline, CDR1 is DFQATT, CDR2 SNEGSKA (reference sequence). V was clipped by 0 bases and J by 6 bases; unmatched bases: 3. This CDR3 region has 15 residues.

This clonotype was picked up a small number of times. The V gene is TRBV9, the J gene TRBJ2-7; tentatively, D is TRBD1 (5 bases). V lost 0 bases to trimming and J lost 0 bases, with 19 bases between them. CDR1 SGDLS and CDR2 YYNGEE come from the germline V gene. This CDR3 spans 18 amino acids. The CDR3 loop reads CASSVGPLEAGPSYEQYF. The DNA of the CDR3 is TGTGCCAGCAGCGTAGGCCCCCTCGAGGCAGGGCCCTCCTACGAGCAGTACTTC.

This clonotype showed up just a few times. The CDR3: CASSPGPTGIGTEAFF. The CDR3 DNA reads TGTGCCAGCAGCCCAGGGCCGACAGGGATCGGGACTGAAGCTTTCTTT. The V and J genes are TRBV7-3 and TRBJ1-1; 7 nucleotides agree with TRBD1. The CDR3 is made up of 16 amino acids. Germline CDR1 SGHTA, CDR2 FQGTGA. After removal of 5 bases from V and 5 bases from J, the junction contained 14 bases not matched to a gene.

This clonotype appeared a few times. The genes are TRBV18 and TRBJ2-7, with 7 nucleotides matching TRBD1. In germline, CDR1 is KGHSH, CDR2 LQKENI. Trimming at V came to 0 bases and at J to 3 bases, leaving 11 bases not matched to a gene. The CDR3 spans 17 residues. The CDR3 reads CASSPPRGGDTYYEQYF. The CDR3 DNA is TGTGCCAGCTCACCACCCCGAGGGGGCGACACTTACTACGAGCAGTACTTC.

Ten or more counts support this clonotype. The CDR3 is CAWRSVAVYGYTF. For the CDR3, the DNA is TGTGCCTGGAGGTCCGTTGCTGTCTATGGCTACACCTTC. The rearrangement joins TRBV30 to TRBJ1-2, with no clear D. V lost 3 bases, J lost 4 bases, and 12 bases lay in between. Looked up from germline, CDR1 is GTSNPN and CDR2 is SVGIG (reference sequence). The CDR3 is made up of 13 amino acids.

The CDR3 loop is CASSPLGVAYNEQFF. In nucleotides, the CDR3 is TGTGCCAGCTCACCACTCGGAGTAGCCTACAATGAGCAGTTCTTC. The chain employs TRBV18 and TRBJ2-1; D is uncertain. Between the trimmed V and J ends, which lost 1 base and 2 bases, there was a span of 9 bases. Per germline, CDR1 KGHSH and CDR2 LQKENI. The CDR3 loop spans 15 amino acids.

This CDR3 is CASSWDGSYEQYF. The CDR3, as DNA: TGCGCCAGCAGCTGGGACGGGTCCTACGAGCAGTACTTC. The chain links TRBV5-1 to TRBJ2-7; D could derive from TRBD1 or TRBD2 (5 bases each). Germline V gives CDR1 SGHRS, CDR2 YFSETQ. V lost 3 bases to trimming and J lost 1 base, with 8 bases between them. This CDR3 spans 13 amino acids. Supplemented by reference TRBV5-1 and TRBJ2-7, the full variable domain reads KAGVTQTPRYLIKTRGQQVTLSCSPISGHRSVSWYQQTPGQGLQFLFEYFSETQRNKGNFPGRFSGRQFSNSRSEMNVSTLELGDSALYLCASSWDGSYEQYFGPGTRLTVT.

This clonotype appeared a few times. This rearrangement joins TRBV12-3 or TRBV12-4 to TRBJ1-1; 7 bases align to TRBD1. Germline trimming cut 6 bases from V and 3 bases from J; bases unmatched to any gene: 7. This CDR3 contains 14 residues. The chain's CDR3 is CASRTGLWDTEAFF. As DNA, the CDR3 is TGTGCCAGCAGGACAGGGTTGTGGGACACTGAAGCTTTCTTT.

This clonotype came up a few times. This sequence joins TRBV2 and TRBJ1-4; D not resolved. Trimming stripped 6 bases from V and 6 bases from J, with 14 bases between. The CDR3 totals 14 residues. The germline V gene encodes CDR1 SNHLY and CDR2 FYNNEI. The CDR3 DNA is TGTGCCAGCAGCCTAAAGTACACTCATGAAAAACTGTTTTTT. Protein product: CASSLKYTHEKLFF.

CDR3 amino acids: CASRMDRVVNQPQHF. The CDR3 nucleotides read TGTGCCAGCAGAATGGACAGGGTGGTCAATCAGCCCCAGCATTTT. This chain uses TRBV6-1 with TRBJ1-5; TRBD1 aligns across 8 bases. J was trimmed by 3 bases and V by 6 bases; bases with no gene match: 7. The CDR3 has 15 residues. From germline, CDR1 is MNHNS and CDR2 SASEGT.

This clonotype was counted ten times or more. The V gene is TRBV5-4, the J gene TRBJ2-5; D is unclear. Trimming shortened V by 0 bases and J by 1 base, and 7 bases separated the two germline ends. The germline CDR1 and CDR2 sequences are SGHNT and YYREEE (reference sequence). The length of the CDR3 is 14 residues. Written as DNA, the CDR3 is TGTGCCAGCAGCTTGGGGCGGACCCAAGAGACCCAGTACTTC. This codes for CASSLGRTQETQYF. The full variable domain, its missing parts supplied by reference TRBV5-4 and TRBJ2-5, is ETGVTQSPTHLIKTRGQQVTLRCSSQSGHNTVSWYQQALGQGPQFIFQYYREEENGRGNFPPRFSGLQFPNYSSELNVNALELDDSALYLCASSLGRTQETQYFGPGTRLLVL.

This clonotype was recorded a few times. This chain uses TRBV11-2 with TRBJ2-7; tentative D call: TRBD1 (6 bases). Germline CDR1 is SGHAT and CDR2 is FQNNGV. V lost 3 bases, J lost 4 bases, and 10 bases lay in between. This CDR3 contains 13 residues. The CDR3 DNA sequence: TGTGCCAGCAGCTTGGGTACAGGGTACGAGCAGTACTTC. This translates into CASSLGTGYEQYF.

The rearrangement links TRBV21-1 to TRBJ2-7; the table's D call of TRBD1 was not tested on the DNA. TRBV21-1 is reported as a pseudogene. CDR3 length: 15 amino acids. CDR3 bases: TGTGCCAGCAGCAAAGGGGAGCAGGGTGAGATCGAGCAGTACTTC. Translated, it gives CASSKGEQGEIEQYF.

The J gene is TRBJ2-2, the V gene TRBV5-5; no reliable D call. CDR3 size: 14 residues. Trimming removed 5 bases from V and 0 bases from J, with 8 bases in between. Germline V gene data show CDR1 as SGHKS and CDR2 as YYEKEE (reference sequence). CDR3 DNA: TGTGCCAGCAGAAGGACCTCGAACACCGGGGAGCTGTTTTTT. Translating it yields CASRRTSNTGELFF.